This TCR beta chain came from a study of CD8+CD57+ T cells in acquired aplastic anemia. TCR beta VDJ and CDR3 profiles were obtained from a genomic DNA template. Via MiXCR, TCRdb re-called the reads, giving one row per CDR3 protein. The sample includes around 250,000 distinct CDR3 sequences, 55% to 60% of them seen just once. This clonotype was counted between two and nine times. The sequence was obtained from a human donor with severe aplastic anemia or a healthy control (not recorded which). Material: sorted CD4+, CD8+, or CD8+CD57+ T cells (not recorded which) from PBMCs.

CDR3 in DNA: TGTGCCAGTAAGGAAGGCGGGGACGCAGATACGCAGTATTTT. This translates into CASKEGGDADTQYF. The chain couples TRBV19 to TRBJ2-3, with a tentative D call TRBD2 (6 bases). V was pared by 7 bases and J by 4 bases, with 15 bases between. Per germline, CDR1 LNHDA and CDR2 SQIVND (reference sequence). This CDR3 has 14 residues.